The TCR beta chain described here comes from a study of cytomegalovirus exposure and HLA in healthy donors. Study summary: A subsequent analysis reported that the roughly 120 validation repertoires were produced on the same platform that had also been used for the roughly 710 first-cohort repertoires.

With 2 bases removed from V and 3 bases from J, the gap between germline ends came to 11 bases. This CDR3 spans 15 amino acids. Remarks on this clone: Its antigen is undetermined.

Study findings and constraints: Researchers catalogued about 150 TCR beta chains as cytomegalovirus-associated.

The method was immunoSEQ multiplex PCR; TCRdb's version includes in-frame clones alone and lacks a portion of them. The data contain about 240,000 clones, approximately 87% of them singletons. The specimen was PBMCs. The origin of this receptor is a man younger than 35 in good health and CMV-seronegative. The gene calls are TRBV23-1 and TRBJ1-5; maybe TRBD1 (5 bases). TRBV23-1 is recorded as an ORF, its role being uncertain. CDR3 DNA sequence: TGCGCCAGCAGTCAACAACGACAGCTCAATCAGCCCCAGCATTTT. This gives the protein CASSQQRQLNQPQHF.